This is a list of T cell receptor beta chains from one sample in a study of cytomegalovirus exposure and HLA in healthy donors. Only in-frame clones appear in the TCRdb table, and some are missing; sequencing was by immunoSEQ multiplex PCR. The table includes more than 110,000 clones, 70% to 80% detected once. Sequenced: PBMCs. All receptors derive from a woman in her forties or fifties in good health and CMV-seronegative. Both conserved end residues are part of each CDR3. A D gene is named only where the DNA matches it firmly. Clone size is stated in some rows and not others, as once, few, many or a class when expanded.

J,D,size,V,DNA,CDR3
TRBJ1-2,TRBD1,.,TRBV7-2,TGTGCCAGCAGCTTAGTGGAGGGACAGGGCGGCTATGGCTACACCTTC,CASSLVEGQGGYGYTF
TRBJ2-1,TRBD2,.,TRBV6-5,TGTGCCAGCAGTCAGACTAGCGGGGGGGCTGGGGAGCAGTTCTTC,CASSQTSGGAGEQFF
TRBJ2-7,.,few,TRBV6-5,TGTGCCAGCAGTTACGAAGACAGCTCCTACGAGCAGTACTTC,CASSYEDSSYEQYF
TRBJ2-1,TRBD2,once,TRBV4-1,TGCGCCAGCAGCCAAGGACTTCTAGCGGAAATTTACAATGAGCAGTTCTTC,CASSQGLLAEIYNEQFF
TRBJ1-2,.,once,TRBV7-6,TGTGCCAGCAGCTTAGGGTCGACAGGCTCTTATGGCTACACCTTC,CASSLGSTGSYGYTF
TRBJ2-7,.,.,TRBV4-2,TGTGCCAGCAGCCAAGAAGCTAGTGAAGTCTACGAGCAGTACTTC,CASSQEASEVYEQYF
TRBJ1-1,.,.,TRBV4-3,TGCGCCAGCAGCCAAGATAGGCCAGGGTTTCCGTCAGCTTTCTTT,CASSQDRPGFPSAFF
TRBJ2-2,.,.,TRBV2,TGTGCCAGCAGTGAAAGCAGGGCCCGGGAGCTGTTTTTT,CASSESRARELFF
TRBJ2-4,TRBD1,.,TRBV6-6,TGTGCCAGCAGTGCCGACAGGGGAAAAAACATTCAGTACTTC,CASSADRGKNIQYF
TRBJ2-7,TRBD1,medium-sized,TRBV5-6,TGTGCCAGCAGCTTGGTGCCGGGACAGGGGGCGTACGAGCAGTACTTC,CASSLVPGQGAYEQYF
TRBJ2-7,.,.,TRBV5-6,TGTGCCAGCAGCTTCACCGACAGCTCCTACGAGCAGTACTTC,CASSFTDSSYEQYF